The next 20 T cell receptor beta chains were all read from a single sample in a study of blood T cell repertoires in COVID-19. Libraries were prepared by immunoSEQ multiplex PCR; TCRdb keeps only in-frame clonotypes and omits some of them. The table includes 100,000 or so clones, 81% detected once. The material sequenced was peripheral blood. The receptors originated from a woman between 65 and 79 years old with acute or convalescent COVID-19.

This clone was seen only a few times. V is TRBV7-9 and J is TRBJ2-7, with 7 bases aligning to TRBD1. CDR1 SEHNR and CDR2 FQNEAQ come from the germline V gene (reference sequence). Losses at the gene ends were 5 bases for V and 3 bases for J; bases not matched to a gene: 1. The CDR3 runs 12 residues. CDR3 residues: CASSRQGYEQYF. The CDR3 DNA reads as TGTGCCAGCAGCCGACAGGGCTACGAGCAGTACTTC.

There are a few counts of this clone. The rearrangement joins TRBV30 to TRBJ1-6; TRBD1 matches at 10 bases. The J segment lost 9 bases and the V segment lost 5 bases, leaving 10 bases of the junction unmatched. Germline assignment: CDR1 GTSNPN and CDR2 SVGIG (reference sequence). This CDR3 spans 15 amino acids. The CDR3 is CAWDPPGQGSSPLHF. The DNA for the CDR3 is TGTGCCTGGGACCCGCCGGGACAGGGGAGTTCACCCCTCCACTTT.

In this sample, this clone turned up once. This rearrangement joins TRBV4-3 to TRBJ2-7; D is possibly TRBD2 (6 bases). CDR1 is LGHNA, CDR2 YSLEER, per germline. The CDR3 is 14 amino acids. Trimming removed 0 bases from V and 3 bases from J, with 9 bases in between. DNA of the CDR3: TGCGCCAGCAGCCAAGATCTGGGGGGCTACGAGCAGTACTTC. This translates into CASSQDLGGYEQYF.

This clone was recorded a few times. Here the CDR3 DNA reads TGTGCCAGCAGTTGGAACACATGGGGTAAAGGGGCTGAAGCTTTCTTT. This sequence encodes CASSWNTWGKGAEAFF. The chain uses TRBV27 and TRBJ1-1; a possible D gene is TRBD1 (5 bases). Germline CDR1 reads MNHEY; CDR2 reads SMNVEV (reference sequence). Trimming removed 4 bases at V and 6 bases at J, with 21 bases between. The CDR3 sequence is 16 residues long.

This clone was observed once. This chain uses TRBV11-2 with TRBJ2-1, with a weak D call TRBD1 (5 bases). Germline CDR1 SGHAT, CDR2 FQNNGV. Trimming cost V 5 bases and J 3 bases, with 11 bases left between them. CDR3 length: 14 residues. Here the CDR3 reads CASSPRGHYNEQFF. Here the CDR3 DNA reads TGTGCCAGCAGCCCCCGCGGACACTACAATGAGCAGTTCTTC.

V and J are TRBV6-2 or TRBV6-3 and TRBJ2-2; D is ambiguous. V was cut by 0 bases and J by 0 bases, with 11 bases left in between. CDR1 and CDR2 (germline): MNHEY, SVGEGT. CDR3 size: 17 residues. CDR3 loop: CASSYSYSHANTGELFF. Here the CDR3 DNA reads TGTGCCAGCAGTTACTCTTACAGCCACGCGAACACCGGGGAGCTGTTTTTT.

This chain links TRBV4-1 with TRBJ1-5; D may be TRBD1 (5 bases). The V end lost 0 bases, the J end lost 2 bases, and 17 bases lay between the germline ends. CDR1 and CDR2 (germline): MGHRA, YSYEKL. The CDR3 runs to 18 residues. Written as DNA, the CDR3 is TGCGCCAGCAGCCAAGATATCACTGGGGCAGGACGCAATCAGCCCCAGCATTTT. Amino acid sequence: CASSQDITGAGRNQPQHF.

The chain employs TRBV27 and TRBJ2-7; 8 bases are a match to TRBD2. Germline trimming cut 7 bases from V and 4 bases from J; bases unmatched to any gene: 9. Germline V gene lookup returns CDR1 MNHEY and CDR2 SMNVEV (reference sequence). The CDR3 runs to 14 residues. CDR3 DNA: TGTGCCAGCAAGGTCAGGCGGGGGGTATACGAGCAGTACTTC. Its translation: CASKVRRGVYEQYF.

V is TRBV5-1 and J is TRBJ1-6; tentative D call: TRBD1 (5 bases). Trimming removed 0 bases at V and 7 bases at J, with 5 bases between. The CDR3 is 13 residues long. Germline-derived CDR1 and CDR2 are SGHRS and YFSETQ. CDR3 in amino acids: CASSLEGNSPLHF. In DNA, the CDR3 is TGCGCCAGCAGCTTGGAGGGGAATTCACCCCTCCACTTT.

The rearrangement links TRBV5-5 to TRBJ1-2; TRBD1 aligns across 8 bases. Germline CDR1 is SGHKS and CDR2 is YYEKEE (reference sequence). Trimming at V came to 3 bases and at J to 4 bases, leaving 8 bases not matched to a gene. The length of the CDR3 is 15 residues. In DNA form, the CDR3 reads TGTGCCAGCAGCTGGGAGACAGGGGAGGGCTATGGCTACACCTTC. Translating it yields CASSWETGEGYGYTF. Full variable domain (remainder filled in from reference TRBV5-5 and TRBJ1-2): DAGVTQSPTHLIKTRGQQVTLRCSPISGHKSVSWYQQVLGQGPQFIFQYYEKEERGRGNFPDRFSARQFPNYSSELNVNALLLGDSALYLCASSWETGEGYGYTFGSGTRLTVV.

The J gene is TRBJ2-5, the V gene TRBV18, with 9 nucleotides matching TRBD2. CDR1 is KGHSH and CDR2 is LQKENI in the germline V gene. The CDR3 covers 14 residues. The junction had 3 bases not matched to a gene; V was cut back by 2 bases and J by 5 bases. CDR3 region: CASSPASGDETQYF. The CDR3 region has the DNA TGTGCCAGCTCACCAGCTAGCGGGGATGAGACCCAGTACTTC.

This clone was counted a few times. The V and J genes are TRBV28 and TRBJ1-5, with D hard to call. V lost 5 bases and J 5 bases, leaving 16 bases between the germline ends. In germline, CDR1 is MDHEN, CDR2 SYDVKM. CDR3 length equals 15 residues. In DNA form, the CDR3 reads TGTGCCAGCAGTACTCCCGGCGGATGGGATCAGCCCCAGCATTTT. As protein: CASSTPGGWDQPQHF.

This chain uses TRBV27 with TRBJ1-1; D is ambiguous. The CDR3 has 13 residues. Per germline, CDR1 MNHEY and CDR2 SMNVEV (reference sequence). V was cut by 6 bases and J by 1 base, with 9 bases left in between. The CDR3 is CASSNGGNTEAFF. The CDR3 DNA sequence: TGTGCCAGCAGCAATGGAGGGAACACTGAAGCTTTCTTT.

The CDR3 DNA follows: TGTGCCACCAGCAAGGACCCTCCAACTAGCGGACCACAAGAGACCCAGTACTTC. It yields the protein CATSKDPPTSGPQETQYF. J is TRBJ2-5 and V is TRBV15, with 8 bases lining up with TRBD2. V lost 4 bases and J lost 2; bases outside the gene matches: 15. Germline CDR1 LNHNV, CDR2 YYDKDF (reference sequence). The CDR3 is made up of 18 amino acids.

The chain joins TRBV3-1 (or the pseudogene TRBV3-2) to TRBJ1-3; D is perhaps TRBD1 (6 bases). The V end was cut by 5 bases, the J end by 4 bases, with 15 bases between. The CDR3 spans 15 residues. Per germline, CDR1 LGHDT and CDR2 YNNKEL (reference sequence). This CDR3 is CASSAHRVAGNTIYF. The CDR3 nucleotides are TGTGCCAGCAGCGCCCACAGGGTAGCGGGAAACACCATATATTTT.

The CDR3 loop is CASSTGGIDTEAFF. Here the CDR3 DNA reads TGTGCCAGTAGTACAGGGGGCATCGACACTGAAGCTTTCTTT. V gene TRBV11-3 combines with J gene TRBJ1-1; 9 nucleotides match TRBD1. Germline V lookup: CDR1 SGHNT, CDR2 YENEEA. The ends lost 9 bases at V and 3 bases at J; junction bases unmatched: 8. The CDR3 is made up of 14 amino acids.

The DNA for the CDR3 is TGTGCCAGCAGTAGGACAGGGCGTTATCTGTACTTC. Amino acids: CASSRTGRYLYF. The chain recombines TRBV27 with TRBJ2-7, with 8 bases fitting TRBD1. With V trimmed by 5 bases and J by 12 bases, 9 bases remained unmatched. The CDR3 totals 12 residues. Per germline, CDR1 MNHEY and CDR2 SMNVEV (reference sequence).

V usage is TRBV5-1 and J usage is TRBJ1-5; perhaps TRBD1 as D (5 bases). Between the trimmed V and J ends, which lost 1 base and 5 bases, there was a span of 13 bases. The germline V gene has CDR1 SGHRS and CDR2 YFSETQ. The length of the CDR3 is 15 residues. The CDR3 DNA is TGCGCCAGCAGCTTGATTAAGAACAGGTATCAGCCCCAGCATTTT. This translates into CASSLIKNRYQPQHF.

This chain uses TRBV7-2 with TRBJ2-7, with D perhaps matching TRBD1 (5 bases). This CDR3 spans 14 amino acids. Trimming removed 6 bases at V and 0 bases at J, with 12 bases between. Germline lookup yields CDR1 SGHTA and CDR2 FQGNSA. The CDR3 sequence: CASSMGPSSYEQYF. The CDR3 nucleotides are TGTGCCAGCAGTATGGGGCCAAGCTCCTACGAGCAGTACTTC.

Only one count was recorded for this clone. V gene TRBV7-6 combines with J gene TRBJ2-3, with 10 nucleotides matching TRBD2. The CDR3 loop spans 15 amino acids. The germline CDR1 and CDR2 sequences are SGHVS and FNYEAQ. V dropped 5 bases and J dropped 5; count of bases not matched to a gene: 7. CDR3 protein: CASSPLAGARDTQYF. The CDR3 DNA follows: TGTGCCAGCAGCCCTCTAGCGGGGGCCCGAGATACGCAGTATTTT.